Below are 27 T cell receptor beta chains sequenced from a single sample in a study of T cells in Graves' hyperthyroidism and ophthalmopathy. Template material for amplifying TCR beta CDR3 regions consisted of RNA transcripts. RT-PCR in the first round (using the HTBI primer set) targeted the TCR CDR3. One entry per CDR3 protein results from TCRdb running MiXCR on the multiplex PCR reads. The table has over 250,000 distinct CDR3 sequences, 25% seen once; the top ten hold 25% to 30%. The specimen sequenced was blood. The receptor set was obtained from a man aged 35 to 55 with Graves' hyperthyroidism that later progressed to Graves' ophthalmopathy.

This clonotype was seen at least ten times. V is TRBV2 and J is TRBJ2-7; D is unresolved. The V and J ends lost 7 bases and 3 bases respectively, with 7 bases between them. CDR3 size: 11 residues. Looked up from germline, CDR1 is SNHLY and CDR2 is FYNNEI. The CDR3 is CASTLFYEQYF. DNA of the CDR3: TGTGCCAGCACCCTCTTCTACGAGCAGTACTTC.

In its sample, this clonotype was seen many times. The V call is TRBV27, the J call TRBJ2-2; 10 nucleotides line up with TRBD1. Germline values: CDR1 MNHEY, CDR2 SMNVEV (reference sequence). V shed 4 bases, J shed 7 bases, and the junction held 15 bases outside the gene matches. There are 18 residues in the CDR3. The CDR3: CASSSPPPGQGMGGELFF. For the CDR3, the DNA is TGTGCCAGCAGTTCCCCTCCCCCGGGACAGGGGATGGGCGGGGAGCTGTTTTTT.

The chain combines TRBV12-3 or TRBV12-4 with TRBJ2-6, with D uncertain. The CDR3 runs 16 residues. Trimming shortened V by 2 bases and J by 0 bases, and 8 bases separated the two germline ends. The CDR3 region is CASSLLDDSGANVLTF. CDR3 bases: TGTGCCAGCAGTTTACTGGACGACTCTGGGGCCAACGTCCTGACTTTC.

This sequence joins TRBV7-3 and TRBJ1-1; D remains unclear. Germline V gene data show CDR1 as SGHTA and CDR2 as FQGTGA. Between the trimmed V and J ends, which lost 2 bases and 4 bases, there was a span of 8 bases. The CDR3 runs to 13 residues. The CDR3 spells CASSLEGSTEAFF. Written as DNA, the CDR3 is TGTGCCAGCAGCTTAGAAGGGAGCACTGAAGCTTTCTTT.

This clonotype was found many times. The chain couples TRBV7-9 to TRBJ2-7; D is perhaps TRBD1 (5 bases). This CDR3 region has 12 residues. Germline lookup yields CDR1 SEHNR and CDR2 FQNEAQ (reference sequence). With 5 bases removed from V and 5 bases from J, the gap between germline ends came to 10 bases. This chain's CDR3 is CASSPSGNEQYF. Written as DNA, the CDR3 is TGTGCCAGCAGCCCTTCAGGGAACGAGCAGTACTTC.

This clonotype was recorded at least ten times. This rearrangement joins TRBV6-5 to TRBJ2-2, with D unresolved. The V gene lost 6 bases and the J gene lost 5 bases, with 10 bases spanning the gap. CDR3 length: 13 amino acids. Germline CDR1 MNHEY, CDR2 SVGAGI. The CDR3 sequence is CASRPDWTGELFF. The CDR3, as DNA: TGTGCCAGCAGGCCAGACTGGACCGGGGAGCTGTTTTTT.

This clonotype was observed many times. CDR3 in DNA: TGTGCCAGCAGCTTTGGACTAGCGGGGAACACCGGGGAGCTGTTTTTT. Translating gives CASSFGLAGNTGELFF. V is TRBV7-3 and J is TRBJ2-2; TRBD2 matches at 11 bases. This CDR3 comprises 16 residues. In germline, CDR1 is SGHTA, CDR2 FQGTGA. J gave up 1 base and V 3 bases, and 1 base lay outside the gene matches.

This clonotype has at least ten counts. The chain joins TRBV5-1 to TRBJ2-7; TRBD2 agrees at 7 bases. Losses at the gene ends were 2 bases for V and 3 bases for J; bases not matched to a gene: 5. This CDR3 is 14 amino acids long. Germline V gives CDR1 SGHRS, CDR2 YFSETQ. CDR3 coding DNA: TGCGCCAGCAGCTTCGGGACTACCCTCTACGAGCAGTACTTC. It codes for CASSFGTTLYEQYF.

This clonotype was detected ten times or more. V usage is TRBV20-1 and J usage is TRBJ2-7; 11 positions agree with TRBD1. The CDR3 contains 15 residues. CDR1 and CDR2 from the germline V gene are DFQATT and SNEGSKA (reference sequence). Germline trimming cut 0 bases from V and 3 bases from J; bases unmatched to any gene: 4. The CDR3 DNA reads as TGCAGTGCTAGAGAAACGGGACAGGGGGTCTACGAGCAGTACTTC. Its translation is CSARETGQGVYEQYF.

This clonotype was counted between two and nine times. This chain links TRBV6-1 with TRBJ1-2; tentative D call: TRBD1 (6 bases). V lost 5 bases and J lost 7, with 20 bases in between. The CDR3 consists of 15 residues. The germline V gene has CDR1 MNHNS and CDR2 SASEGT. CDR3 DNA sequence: TGTGCCAGCAGTACCGTGACTGGGGGGCTTGGTGGCTACACCTTC. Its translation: CASSTVTGGLGGYTF.

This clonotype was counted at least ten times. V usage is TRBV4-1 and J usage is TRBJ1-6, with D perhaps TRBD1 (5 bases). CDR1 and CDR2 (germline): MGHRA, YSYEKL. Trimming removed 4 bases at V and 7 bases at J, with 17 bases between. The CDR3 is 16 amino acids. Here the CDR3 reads CASSPSPGRINSPLHF. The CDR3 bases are TGCGCCAGCAGCCCTAGCCCGGGACGGATAAATTCACCCCTCCACTTT.

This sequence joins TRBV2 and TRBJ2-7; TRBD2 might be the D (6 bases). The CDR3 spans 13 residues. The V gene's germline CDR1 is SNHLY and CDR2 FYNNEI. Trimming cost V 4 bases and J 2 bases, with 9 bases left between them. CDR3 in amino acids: CASSVGGPYEQYF. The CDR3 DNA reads TGTGCCAGCAGTGTCGGAGGGCCCTACGAGCAGTACTTC.

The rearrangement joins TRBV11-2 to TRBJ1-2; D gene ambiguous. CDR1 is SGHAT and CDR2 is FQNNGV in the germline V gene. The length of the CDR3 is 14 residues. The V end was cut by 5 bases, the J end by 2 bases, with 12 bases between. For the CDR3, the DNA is TGTGCCAGCAGCCTCGAGCTGGGGAACTATGGCTACACCTTC. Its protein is CASSLELGNYGYTF.

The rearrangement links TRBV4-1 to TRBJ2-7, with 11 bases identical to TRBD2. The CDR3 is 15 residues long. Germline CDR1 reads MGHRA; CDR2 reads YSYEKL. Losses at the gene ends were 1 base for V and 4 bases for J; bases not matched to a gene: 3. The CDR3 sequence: CASSQVGLAAYEQYF. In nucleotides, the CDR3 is TGCGCCAGCAGCCAAGTGGGACTAGCGGCTTACGAGCAGTACTTC.

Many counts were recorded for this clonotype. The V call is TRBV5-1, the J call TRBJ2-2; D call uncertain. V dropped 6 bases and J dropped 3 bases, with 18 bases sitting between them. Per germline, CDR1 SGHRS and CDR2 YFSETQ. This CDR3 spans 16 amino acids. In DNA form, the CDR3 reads TGCGCCAGCACCAAAACAGACTTCAGTTACACCGGGGAGCTGTTTTTT. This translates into CASTKTDFSYTGELFF.

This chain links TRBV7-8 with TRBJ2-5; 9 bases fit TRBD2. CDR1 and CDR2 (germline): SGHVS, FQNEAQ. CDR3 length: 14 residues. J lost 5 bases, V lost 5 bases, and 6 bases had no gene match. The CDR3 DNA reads TGTGCCAGCAGCCTTGGGACTAGCTTGGAGACCCAGTACTTC. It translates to CASSLGTSLETQYF.

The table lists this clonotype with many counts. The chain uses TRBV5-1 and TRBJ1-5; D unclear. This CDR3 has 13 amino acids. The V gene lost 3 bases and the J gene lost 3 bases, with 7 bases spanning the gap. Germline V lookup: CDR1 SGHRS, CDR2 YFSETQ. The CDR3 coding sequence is TGCGCCAGCAGCTCGGACCCCAATCAGCCCCAGCATTTT. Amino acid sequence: CASSSDPNQPQHF.

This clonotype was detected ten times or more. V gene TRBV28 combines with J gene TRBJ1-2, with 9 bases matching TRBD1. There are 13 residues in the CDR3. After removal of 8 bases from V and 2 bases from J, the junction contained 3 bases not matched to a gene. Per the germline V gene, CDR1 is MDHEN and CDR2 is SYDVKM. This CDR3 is CASRDRDNYGYTF. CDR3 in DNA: TGTGCCAGCCGGGACAGGGACAACTATGGCTACACCTTC.

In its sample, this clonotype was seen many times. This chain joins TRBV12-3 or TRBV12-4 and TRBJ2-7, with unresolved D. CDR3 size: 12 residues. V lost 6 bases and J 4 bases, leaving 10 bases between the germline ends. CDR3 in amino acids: CASSQSDYEQYF. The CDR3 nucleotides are TGTGCCAGCAGCCAGTCGGATTACGAGCAGTACTTC.

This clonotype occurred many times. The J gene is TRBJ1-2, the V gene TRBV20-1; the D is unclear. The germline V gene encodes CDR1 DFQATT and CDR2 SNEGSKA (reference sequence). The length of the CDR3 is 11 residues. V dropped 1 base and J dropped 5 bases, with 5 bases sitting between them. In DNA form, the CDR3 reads TGCAGTGCTAGAGTTGGTTATGGCTACACCTTC. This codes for CSARVGYGYTF.

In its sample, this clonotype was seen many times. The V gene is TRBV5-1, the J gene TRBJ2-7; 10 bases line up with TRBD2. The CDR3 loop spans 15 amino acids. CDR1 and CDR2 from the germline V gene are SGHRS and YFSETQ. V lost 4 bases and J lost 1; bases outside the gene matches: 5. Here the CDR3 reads CASSITSGVSYEQYF. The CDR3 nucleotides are TGCGCCAGCAGCATTACTAGCGGGGTGTCCTACGAGCAGTACTTC. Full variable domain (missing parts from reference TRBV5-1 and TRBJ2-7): KAGVTQTPRYLIKTRGQQVTLSCSPISGHRSVSWYQQTPGQGLQFLFEYFSETQRNKGNFPGRFSGRQFSNSRSEMNVSTLELGDSALYLCASSITSGVSYEQYFGPGTRLTVT.

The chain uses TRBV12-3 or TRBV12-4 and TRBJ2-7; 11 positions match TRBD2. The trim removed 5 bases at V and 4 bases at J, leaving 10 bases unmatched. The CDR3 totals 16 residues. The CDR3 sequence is CASSRLRLAGLYEQYF. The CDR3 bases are TGTGCCAGCAGTCGCCTGAGACTAGCGGGACTGTACGAGCAGTACTTC.

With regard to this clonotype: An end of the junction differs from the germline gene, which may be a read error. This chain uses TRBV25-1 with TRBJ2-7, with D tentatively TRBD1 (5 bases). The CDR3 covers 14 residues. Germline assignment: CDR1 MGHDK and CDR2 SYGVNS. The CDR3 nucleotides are TGTGCCAGAAGTGATCCGCAGGGATCCTACGAGCAGTACTTC. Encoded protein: CARSDPQGSYEQYF.

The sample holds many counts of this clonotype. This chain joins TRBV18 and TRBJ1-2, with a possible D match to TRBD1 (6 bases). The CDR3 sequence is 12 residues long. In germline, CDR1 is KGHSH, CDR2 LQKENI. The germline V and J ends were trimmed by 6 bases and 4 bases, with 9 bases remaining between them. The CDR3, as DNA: TGTGCCAGCTCCGGGACAACCTATGGCTACACCTTC. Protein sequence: CASSGTTYGYTF.

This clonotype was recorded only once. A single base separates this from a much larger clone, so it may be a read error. The CDR3 sequence is CASSPGTSGTSGELSF. DNA for the CDR3: TGTGCCAGCAGTCCCGGGACTAGCGGGACATCCGGGGAGCTGTCTTTT. This chain connects TRBV28 to TRBJ2-2, with 13 bases that match TRBD2. The CDR3 totals 16 residues. CDR1 MDHEN and CDR2 SYDVKM come from the germline V gene.

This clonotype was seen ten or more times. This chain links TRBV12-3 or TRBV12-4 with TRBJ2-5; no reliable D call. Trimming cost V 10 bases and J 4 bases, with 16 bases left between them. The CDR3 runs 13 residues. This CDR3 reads CATQRSLAETQYF. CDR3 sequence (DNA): TGTGCCACCCAAAGGAGTTTGGCAGAGACCCAGTACTTC.

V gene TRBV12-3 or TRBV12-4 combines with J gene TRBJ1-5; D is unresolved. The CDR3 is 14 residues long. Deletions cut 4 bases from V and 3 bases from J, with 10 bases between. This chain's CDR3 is CASSWNGYNQPQHF. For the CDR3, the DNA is TGTGCCAGCAGTTGGAACGGGTACAATCAGCCCCAGCATTTT.